This TCR beta chain was found in a study of T cell responses to AZD1222 COVID-19 vaccine. Study-level findings and limits: White British donors predominated, females outnumbered males, and clonal diversity was possibly underestimated.

After removal of 6 bases from V and 4 bases from J, the junction contained 4 bases not matched to a gene. The CDR3 has 14 residues. Germline V gene data show CDR1 as SNHLY and CDR2 as FYNNEI. Concerning this clone: Its target is not known.

Method: immunoSEQ multiplex PCR; TCRdb's copy keeps in-frame clones and lacks some. This table holds about 100,000 clones, around 90% found once. The clonotype comes from an adult in good health. The J gene is TRBJ1-5, the V gene TRBV2; 9 bases are shared with TRBD1. The source was peripheral blood, collected on day 0 of AZD1222 vaccination. The DNA of the CDR3 is TGTGCCAGCAGACAGGGGGCAAGTAATCAGCCCCAGCATTTT. The encoded protein is CASRQGASNQPQHF.